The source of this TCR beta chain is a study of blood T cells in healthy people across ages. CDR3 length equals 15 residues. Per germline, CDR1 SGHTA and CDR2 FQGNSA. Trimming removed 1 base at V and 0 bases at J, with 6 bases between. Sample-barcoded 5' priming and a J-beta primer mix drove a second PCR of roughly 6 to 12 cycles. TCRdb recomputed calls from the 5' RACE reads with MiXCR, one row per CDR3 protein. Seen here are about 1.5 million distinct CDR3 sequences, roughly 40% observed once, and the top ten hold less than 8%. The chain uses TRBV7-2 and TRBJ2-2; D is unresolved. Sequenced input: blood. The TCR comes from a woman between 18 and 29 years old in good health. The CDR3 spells CASSLVGPNTGELFF. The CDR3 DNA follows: TGTGCCAGCAGCTTAGTCGGGCCGAACACCGGGGAGCTGTTTTTT.